This entry concerns a single T cell receptor (beta chain). This specimen comes from a study of blood T cell repertoires in COVID-19. Whole-study context: Samples came from the United States, Italy and Spain, spanning acute and convalescent COVID-19. T cells, B-cell-depleted T cells, or PBMCs supplied cDNA or gDNA.

Clones were read by immunoSEQ multiplex PCR, and TCRdb kept only the in-frame ones, dropping some. Here the sample spans 180,000 or so clones, about 86% being singletons. Germline values: CDR1 MNHEY, CDR2 SVGAGI. The CDR3 covers 15 residues. V lost 4 bases and J lost 3; bases outside the gene matches: 4. The receptor's source is a human donor with acute or convalescent COVID-19. The donor label of this sample is uncertain. The sample was peripheral blood. The chain has TRBV6-5 and TRBJ2-1; 9 bases fit TRBD2. DNA for the CDR3: TGTGCCAGCAGTTCCACAGCGGGGGGCTACAATGAGCAGTTCTTC. This translates into CASSSTAGGYNEQFF.